The 28 T cell receptor beta chains given below trace back to one sample, sequenced in a study of blood T cell repertoires in COVID-19 (dated by TCRdb to about 2020). Receptors were amplified or captured by the immunoSEQ multiplex PCR assay. TCRdb provides this immuneACCESS table in a form limited to in-frame rearrangements. Some clones are lacking; in checked studies, under half of them reflect an unresolved V gene, and why the rest are absent is not known. The sample table shows about 100,000 clones, and around 90% are seen once. The leading ten clones occupy 4% to 5.5% of the sample. The sequenced sample was peripheral blood. Every receptor here comes from a woman between 45 and 65 years old with COVID-19, enrolled during active disease.

This chain uses TRBV6-2 or TRBV6-3 with TRBJ2-7, with 12 bases matching TRBD2. The germline gives CDR1 MNHEY, CDR2 SVGEGT. With 2 bases clipped from V and 0 bases from J, the junction kept 8 bases outside the gene matches. The CDR3 covers 18 residues. The CDR3: CASSYPTSGGPSSYEQYF. The CDR3 nucleotides are TGTGCCAGCAGTTACCCGACTAGCGGGGGCCCAAGCTCCTACGAGCAGTACTTC.

V gene TRBV19 combines with J gene TRBJ2-5; D gene ambiguous. The CDR3 extends over 13 amino acids. V gave up 3 bases and J gave up 1 base, with 6 bases separating them. Per germline, CDR1 LNHDA and CDR2 SQIVND (reference sequence). This chain's CDR3 is CASSMGIQETQYF. In nucleotides, the CDR3 is TGTGCCAGTAGTATGGGCATCCAAGAGACCCAGTACTTC.

The chain links TRBV29-1 to TRBJ2-5, with D possibly being TRBD2 (6 bases). Trimming left V 0 bases short and J 10 bases short, with 15 bases between. From germline, CDR1 is SQVTM and CDR2 ANQGSEA. CDR3 length: 13 residues. CDR3 sequence: CSVEDSTWGVQYF. CDR3 bases: TGCAGCGTTGAAGATTCTACTTGGGGGGTCCAGTACTTC.

By sample fraction, this clone is medium-sized. This specimen includes other DNA sequences encoding the same CDR3. The chain is built from TRBV11-2 and TRBJ2-7, with D hard to call. The ends were cut back, 0 bases at V and 2 bases at J, with 11 bases in the middle. This CDR3 has 15 residues. The germline V gene encodes CDR1 SGHAT and CDR2 FQNNGV. CDR3 amino acids: CASSLDPTATYEQYF. The CDR3 nucleotides are TGTGCCAGCAGCTTAGATCCTACAGCTACCTACGAGCAGTACTTC.

The chain combines TRBV5-1 with TRBJ2-5, with D possibly TRBD1 on 5 matching bases. V shed 6 bases and J shed 4 bases, with 13 bases lying between them. In germline, CDR1 is SGHRS, CDR2 YFSETQ. The CDR3 length is 13 residues. DNA of the CDR3: TGCGCCAGCACTAGGGGAACGGGAGAGACCCAGTACTTC. As protein: CASTRGTGETQYF.

As regards this clone: Other DNA sequences within the sample encode an identical CDR3. The rearrangement joins TRBV6-1 to TRBJ1-2; D is unclear. CDR3 length: 11 residues. Trimming took off 2 bases at V and 7 bases at J, with 5 bases between the two ends. Germline V gives CDR1 MNHNS, CDR2 SASEGT. CDR3 in DNA: TGTGCCAGCAGTGAATCTCTTGGCTACACCTTC. Translated, it gives CASSESLGYTF.

The V gene is TRBV12-3 or TRBV12-4, the J gene TRBJ1-4; D is unresolved. The CDR3 length is 13 residues. V was trimmed by 6 bases and J by 3 bases, leaving 8 bases between them. The DNA of the CDR3 is TGTGCCAGCAGACTCGGTTCTAATGAAAAACTGTTTTTT. Translating it yields CASRLGSNEKLFF.

This clone was seen just once. The V call is TRBV7-2, the J call TRBJ2-5, with 11 nucleotides matching TRBD2. The CDR3 is 16 residues long. The J segment lost 10 bases and the V segment lost 2 bases, leaving 12 bases of the junction unmatched. Germline assignment: CDR1 SGHTA and CDR2 FQGNSA. Here the CDR3 DNA reads TGTGCCAGCAGCTTAAGCCTAGCGGGGGGATGGTTTGGCCAGTACTTC. This gives the protein CASSLSLAGGWFGQYF.

This clone came up a few times. This rearrangement joins TRBV5-1 to TRBJ1-1; 7 bases align to TRBD1. Trimming removed 5 bases from V and 3 bases from J; junction bases left unmatched: 10. The CDR3 sequence is 15 residues long. The germline gives CDR1 SGHRS, CDR2 YFSETQ. The CDR3 sequence is CASRQRTGGDTEAFF. The CDR3 region has the DNA TGCGCCAGCAGACAACGGACAGGAGGGGACACTGAAGCTTTCTTT.

The genes are TRBV3-1 (or the pseudogene TRBV3-2) and TRBJ2-1; D call uncertain. This CDR3 region has 15 residues. The germline V and J ends were trimmed by 1 base and 3 bases, with 10 bases remaining between them. The germline V gene encodes CDR1 LGHDT and CDR2 YNNKEL (reference sequence). The CDR3 protein is CASSQGPTDYNEQFF. DNA of the CDR3: TGTGCCAGCAGCCAAGGGCCGACTGACTACAATGAGCAGTTCTTC.

The chain combines TRBV6-5 with TRBJ1-1; D is perhaps TRBD1 (6 bases). The CDR3 has 15 residues. The V end lost 2 bases, the J end lost 1 base, and 11 bases lay between the germline ends. Germline loops: CDR1 MNHEY, CDR2 SVGAGI. In DNA, the CDR3 is TGTGCCAGCAGTTACGGGGGCTGGGGGAACACTGAAGCTTTCTTT. Translating it yields CASSYGGWGNTEAFF.

In this sample, this clone turned up a few times. The rearrangement joins TRBV7-9 to TRBJ1-5; 9 bases map to TRBD1. Unmatched junction bases numbered 6, after V lost 6 bases and J lost 6 bases. Germline V gene lookup returns CDR1 SEHNR and CDR2 FQNEAQ (reference sequence). This CDR3 region has 14 residues. The CDR3 nucleotides read TGTGCCAGCAGTTCACAGGGGGCAGGTCAGCCCCAGCATTTT. This gives the protein CASSSQGAGQPQHF.

The V call is TRBV2, the J call TRBJ2-3, with a possible D match to TRBD2 (5 bases). The CDR3 is 16 amino acids. From germline, CDR1 is SNHLY and CDR2 FYNNEI. V was cut by 0 bases and J by 1 base, with 11 bases left in between. Here the CDR3 DNA reads TGTGCCAGCAGTGAAGCGCTGAGGGAACGCACAGATACGCAGTATTTT. Protein sequence: CASSEALRERTDTQYF.

The rearrangement joins TRBV28 to TRBJ2-1, with TRBD2 matching 12 bases. The ends lost 6 bases at V and 4 bases at J; junction bases unmatched: 7. CDR1 and CDR2 (germline): MDHEN, SYDVKM. This CDR3 comprises 16 residues. CDR3 bases: TGTGCCAGCAGCCTTACTAGCGGGGGGCCTTACAATGAGCAGTTCTTC. Encoded protein: CASSLTSGGPYNEQFF. Full variable domain (missing parts from reference TRBV28 and TRBJ2-1): DVKVTQSSRYLVKRTGEKVFLECVQDMDHENMFWYRQDPGLGLRLIYFSYDVKMKEKGDIPEGYSVSREKKERFSLILESASTNQTSMYLCASSLTSGGPYNEQFFGPGTRLTVL.

The chain links TRBV29-1 to TRBJ2-3; 10 bases map to TRBD2. Germline V gives CDR1 SQVTM, CDR2 ANQGSEA. With 4 bases clipped from V and 6 bases from J, the junction kept 7 bases outside the gene matches. The CDR3 covers 14 residues. The CDR3 DNA is TGCAGCGTTGGTTCTAGCGGGGGCCTCGATACGCAGTATTTT. Translated, it gives CSVGSSGGLDTQYF.

This chain connects TRBV11-3 to TRBJ2-7; 7 bases are a match to TRBD2. Trimming at V came to 3 bases and at J to 4 bases, leaving 15 bases not matched to a gene. This CDR3 is 17 amino acids long. Germline V gives CDR1 SGHNT, CDR2 YENEEA. The CDR3 sequence: CASSFPLGGGRGYEQYF. Written as DNA, the CDR3 is TGTGCCAGCAGCTTTCCCCTGGGCGGGGGAAGAGGTTACGAGCAGTACTTC.

This chain joins TRBV4-1 and TRBJ2-3; no clear D gene. Germline CDR1 is MGHRA and CDR2 is YSYEKL. The CDR3 runs to 14 residues. Trimming pared 5 bases from V and 1 base from J, leaving 10 bases between. The CDR3 DNA is TGCGCCAGCAGCTGGGCGTGGGGCACAGATACGCAGTATTTT. It specifies CASSWAWGTDTQYF.

The CDR3: CASSLVQNTEAFF. The CDR3 DNA sequence: TGTGCCAGCAGTTTAGTACAGAACACTGAAGCTTTCTTT. This chain uses TRBV12-3 or TRBV12-4 with TRBJ1-1; no firm D call. The CDR3 covers 13 residues. The ends were cut back, 1 base at V and 1 base at J, with 4 bases in the middle.

The chain joins TRBV24-1 to TRBJ2-3; D is perhaps TRBD2 (7 bases). The CDR3 length is 13 residues. Trimming shortened V by 3 bases and J by 7 bases, and 10 bases separated the two germline ends. CDR1 is KGHDR and CDR2 is SFDVKD in the germline V gene. The CDR3 region is CATSDGGANTQYF. CDR3 in DNA: TGTGCCACCAGTGATGGGGGGGCAAATACGCAGTATTTT.

This rearrangement joins TRBV15 to TRBJ1-2; 10 bases line up with TRBD1. V shed 3 bases and J 2 bases; nucleotides not matched to a gene: 3. The CDR3 contains 15 residues. Germline CDR1 reads LNHNV; CDR2 reads YYDKDF (reference sequence). CDR3 protein: CATSSPGQGNYGYTF. CDR3 nucleotide sequence: TGTGCCACCAGCAGTCCGGGACAGGGGAACTATGGCTACACCTTC.

The genes are TRBV7-2 and TRBJ1-5, with 10 bases lining up with TRBD1. Germline CDR1 and CDR2: SGHTA and FQGNSA. The junction had 12 bases not matched to a gene; V was cut back by 4 bases and J by 3 bases. This CDR3 region has 18 residues. In nucleotides, the CDR3 is TGTGCCAGCAGCTCGCACCCCATAGGACAGGGGGTCAATCAGCCCCAGCATTTT. It encodes CASSSHPIGQGVNQPQHF.

This clone was recorded once. The chain is built from TRBV9 and TRBJ1-2; 7 nucleotides align to TRBD1. J was trimmed by 2 bases and V by 4 bases; bases with no gene match: 11. Per germline, CDR1 SGDLS and CDR2 YYNGEE. The CDR3 is 16 residues long. The CDR3 sequence: CASSLPRGTVNYGYTF. The CDR3 DNA reads TGTGCCAGCAGCCTCCCCAGAGGGACAGTGAACTATGGCTACACCTTC.

Points on this clone: At the DNA level, this CDR3 is encoded by other sequences in the same sample as well. J is TRBJ2-3 and V is TRBV10-3; 7 bases fit TRBD2. The CDR3 length is 13 residues. V was pared by 7 bases and J by 2 bases, with 3 bases of the junction left unmatched. Germline CDR1 and CDR2: ENHRY and SYGVKD. This CDR3 is CAITGGSTDTQYF. The DNA for the CDR3 is TGTGCCATCACCGGGGGGTCCACAGATACGCAGTATTTT.

V is TRBV12-3 or TRBV12-4 and J is TRBJ1-1; D unclear. V gave up 3 bases and J gave up 2 bases, with 7 bases separating them. The CDR3 loop spans 13 amino acids. CDR3 sequence (DNA): TGTGCCAGCAGTTTCAGTGAAAACACTGAAGCTTTCTTT. This gives the protein CASSFSENTEAFF.

In this sample, this clone turned up a few times. The genes are TRBV7-9 and TRBJ1-2; 7 nucleotides match TRBD1. Germline values: CDR1 SEHNR, CDR2 FQNEAQ (reference sequence). V shed 5 bases, J shed 3 bases, and the junction held 18 bases outside the gene matches. The CDR3 loop spans 18 amino acids. The CDR3 nucleotides are TGTGCCAGCAGCATAGGTGCCGGGACAGCCTTCGGAGACTATGGCTACACCTTC. Translated: CASSIGAGTAFGDYGYTF.

The rearrangement joins TRBV28 to TRBJ1-6, with 7 positions matching TRBD1. With 2 bases clipped from V and 6 bases from J, the junction kept 1 base outside the gene matches. There are 14 residues in the CDR3. The V gene's germline CDR1 is MDHEN and CDR2 SYDVKM. CDR3 nucleotides: TGTGCCAGCAGTTTACAGGGGGTTAATTCACCCCTCCACTTT. Amino acid sequence: CASSLQGVNSPLHF.

This clone has only one observation. This CDR3 reads CASSGGTGNTEAFF. In nucleotides, the CDR3 is TGTGCCAGCAGCGGAGGGACAGGGAACACTGAAGCTTTCTTT. The chain employs TRBV9 and TRBJ1-1, with 8 bases fitting TRBD1. V lost 3 bases, J lost 1 base, and 2 bases stayed unmatched. This CDR3 comprises 14 residues. Germline V gene sequence: CDR1 SGDLS, CDR2 YYNGEE.

The gene calls are TRBV12-1 and TRBJ2-3; TRBD2, the table's D call, lacks a check against the DNA. TRBV12-1 is termed a pseudogene. The CDR3 sequence is 18 residues long. CDR3 DNA: TGTGCCAGCAGCTCTAGGACGGCGGGGCCTCCGGAGAGGGATACGCAGTATTTT. Amino acids: CASSSRTAGPPERDTQYF.